This TCR beta chain comes out of a study of OX40 agonist ivuxolimab in advanced cancers. Study background: The group had a mean age of around 60 years, ranged from roughly 23 to 90, and was 82.7% male. Overall study findings and caveats: Normalized T-cell clonal expansion was also low in a subset of nonresponders. Relative to CD4+ cells, CD8+ T cells on average had more expanded clones.

This clone was recorded only once. Its matching antigen is unknown. Autoimmune disease history or systemic immunosuppression barred patients. Sequencing used immunoSEQ multiplex PCR; TCRdb keeps in-frame clones, though not all of them. The sample consists of 60,000 to 70,000 clones, around nine tenths of them appearing once. The clonotype originates from an adult with an advanced solid tumor such as melanoma, head and neck, liver or kidney cancer. Sequenced here: CD4+ or CD8+ T cells sorted from blood, sampled in a trial of the OX40 agonist ivuxolimab.

DNA for the CDR3: TGTGCCAGCAGCAAGATCAATGAGCAGTTCTTC. Translation gives CASSKINEQFF. The rearrangement joins TRBV13 to TRBJ2-1; D not certain. Germline V gene data show CDR1 as PRHDT and CDR2 as FYEKMQ (reference sequence). Trimming took 5 bases from V and 6 from J, leaving 5 bases between them. This CDR3 has 11 residues. The variable domain in full, with the rest retrieved from reference TRBV13 and TRBJ2-1, is AAGVIQSPRHLIKEKRETATLKCYPIPRHDTVYWYQQGPGQDPQFLISFYEKMQSDKGSIPDRFSAQQFSDYHSELNMSSLELGDSALYFCASSKINEQFFGPGTRLTVL.